This TCR beta chain was recovered during a study of regulatory T cells in long-lasting Graves disease. CDR3-region Arm-PCR and iRepertoire HTBI primers produced the TCR beta libraries. TCRdb re-analysed the multiplex PCR reads in MiXCR, keeping a single row per CDR3 protein. The sample includes about 430,000 distinct CDR3 sequences, over 20% seen only once; the top ten take 13% to 15%. General study results and limits: The analysis examined peripheral blood only and excluded thyroid tissue. Sharing of public clonotypes was greater in persistent patients (about 3,000) than in new patients (about 970). Among samples with persistent disease, TRBV28, TRBJ1-2 and TRBJ2-5 were favored.

With regard to this clonotype: Its specificity is unknown.

Noted time point: persistent/refractory GD, antithyroid drugs over 5 years with positive TRAb. RNA isolated from PBMCs was used to make the TCR library. The patients were enrolled through endocrinology in Xi'an, China. Germline assignment: CDR1 SNHLY and CDR2 FYNNEI. This CDR3 is built from 14 residues. V was clipped by 10 bases and J by 3 bases, with 16 bases between them. The chain joins TRBV2 to TRBJ2-4, with no clear D. This sequence originates from a female donor with Graves disease. The sample in question was peripheral blood mononuclear cells (PBMCs), obtained when the disease was refractory, from a patient treated with antithyroid drugs. CDR3 nucleotide sequence: TGTGCCAACCCTGGACCCCCCTTCAAAAACATTCAGTACTTC. Translation gives CANPGPPFKNIQYF.